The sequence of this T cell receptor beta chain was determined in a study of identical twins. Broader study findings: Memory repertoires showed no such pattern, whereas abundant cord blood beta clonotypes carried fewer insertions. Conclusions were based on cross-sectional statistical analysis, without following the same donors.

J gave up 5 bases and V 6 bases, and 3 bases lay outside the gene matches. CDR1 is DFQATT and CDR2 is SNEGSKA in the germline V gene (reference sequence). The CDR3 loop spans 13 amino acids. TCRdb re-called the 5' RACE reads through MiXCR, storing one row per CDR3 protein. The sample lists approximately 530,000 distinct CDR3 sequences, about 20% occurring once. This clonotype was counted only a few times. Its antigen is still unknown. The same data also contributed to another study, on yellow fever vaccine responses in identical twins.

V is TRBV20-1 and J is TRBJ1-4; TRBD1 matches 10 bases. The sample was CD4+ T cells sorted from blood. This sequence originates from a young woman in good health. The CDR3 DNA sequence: TGCAGTGCCCCGGACAGGGGGAATGAAAAACTGTTTTTT. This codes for CSAPDRGNEKLFF.